This note documents a single TCR beta chain sequence. Its specificity is not known. In TCRdb, the 5' RACE reads were re-called with MiXCR into one record per CDR3 protein. The sample shows 250,000 to 350,000 distinct CDR3 sequences, about a sixth of them seen only once. The length of the CDR3 is 16 residues. CDR1 and CDR2 (germline): MDHEN, SYDVKM. The V gene lost 3 bases and the J gene lost 3 bases, with 16 bases spanning the gap. The sample is drawn from a study of T-cell memory formation after mild COVID-19. General study findings and limits: Some responding clones appeared in pre-infection memory, suggesting cross-reactive memory joined.

J is TRBJ2-3 and V is TRBV28; weak D call: TRBD2 (6 bases). The source of this sequence is a man younger than 35 who had mild COVID-19 (a few samples of this study predate the infection). Cell type and time point are not known. Material: PBMCs or a T cell subset sorted from them (not recorded which). The CDR3 region has the DNA TGTGCCAGCAGTTTCGGGGTAGCGGTGCAAACAGATACGCAGTATTTT. Amino acid sequence: CASSFGVAVQTDTQYF.